Below are 10 T cell receptor beta chains sequenced from a single sample in a study of read filtering for tumor transcriptome and immune sequencing. This library used approximately 370 ng RNA and molecular barcoded adaptors spanning alpha/delta and beta/gamma chains. A single record per CDR3 protein comes from TCRdb applying MiXCR to the reads. The sample includes 30,000 to 45,000 distinct CDR3 sequences, roughly an eighth seen only once; the top ten take approximately 35%. The sample consisted of a population of CD138-negative cells sorted from bone marrow. These receptors all stem from a donor at least 40 years old with multiple myeloma.

Ten or more counts support this clonotype. V gene TRBV4-2 combines with J gene TRBJ1-1; 8 bases are shared with TRBD1. Trimming cost V 0 bases and J 0 bases; bases outside gene matches: 9. The germline V gene encodes CDR1 LGHNA and CDR2 YNFKEQ. There are 18 residues in the CDR3. The CDR3 DNA follows: TGTGCCAGCAGCCAAGAACCGACAGGGGTGTTCATGAACACTGAAGCTTTCTTT. Amino acid sequence: CASSQEPTGVFMNTEAFF.

With regard to this clonotype: A much bigger clone sits one base away, suggesting this may be a read error. As the CDR3 is not closed by the conserved phenylalanine or tryptophan, this likely results from a read error. The chain joins TRBV6-6 to TRBJ1-5; no firm D call. The CDR3 consists of 14 residues. Germline CDR1 MNHNY, CDR2 SVGAGI (reference sequence). The V end was cut by 2 bases, the J end by 1 base, with 6 bases between. The CDR3 loop is CASSYGRSNQPQHL. The CDR3 DNA reads TGTGCCAGCAGTTACGGGAGGAGCAATCAGCCCCAGCATTTG.

Only a few counts were recorded for this clonotype. The conserved closing phenylalanine or tryptophan is absent in this CDR3, likely reflecting a read error. This chain uses TRBV3-1 with TRBJ2-5; 10 bases fit TRBD2. Losses at the gene ends were 4 bases for V and 5 bases for J; bases not matched to a gene: 10. The germline CDR1 and CDR2 sequences are LGHDT and YNNKEL (reference sequence). The CDR3 length is 16 residues. The CDR3 reads CASSRRTSGGGETQYL. CDR3 nucleotide sequence: TGTGCCAGCAGCCGGAGGACTAGCGGAGGCGGGGAGACCCAGTACCTC.

Comments on this clonotype: A much larger clone differs from this one at a single base, so this may be a read error. The chain employs TRBV19 and TRBJ2-6, with 10 bases fitting TRBD1. Germline V gene data show CDR1 as LNHDA and CDR2 as SQIVND (reference sequence). CDR3 length: 17 residues. The V gene end was trimmed by 9 bases and the J gene end by 3 bases; junction bases not matched to a gene: 11. Here the CDR3 DNA reads TGTGCCAGCTCCGGGACAGGGGTTGTTCTTGGGGCCAACGTCCTGACTTTC. Its translation is CASSGTGVVLGANVLTF. Full variable domain (missing parts from reference TRBV19 and TRBJ2-6): DGGITQSPKYLFRKEGQNVTLSCEQNLNHDAMYWYRQDPGQGLRLIYYSQIVNDFQKGDIAEGYSVSREKKESFPLTVTSAQKNPTAFYLCASSGTGVVLGANVLTFGAGSRLTVL.

This clonotype was seen at least ten times. The rearrangement joins TRBV3-1 to TRBJ2-2; no reliable D call. V lost 4 bases, J lost 6 bases, and 9 bases lay in between. In germline, CDR1 is LGHDT, CDR2 YNNKEL (reference sequence). This CDR3 comprises 13 residues. The CDR3 coding sequence is TGTGCCAGCAGCCGAAGTACCTCCGGGGAGCTGTTTTTT. Translation: CASSRSTSGELFF.

In this sample, this clonotype turned up many times. The rearrangement uses TRBV30 and TRBJ2-7; 9 positions agree with TRBD2. The CDR3 runs 15 residues. V lost 1 base and J lost 2; bases outside the gene matches: 6. The V gene's germline CDR1 is GTSNPN and CDR2 SVGIG (reference sequence). CDR3 in DNA: TGTGCCTGGAGTGGGATAGCGGGAGCGACCTACGAGCAGTACTTC. Its protein is CAWSGIAGATYEQYF.

Ten or more counts support this clonotype. The V gene is TRBV7-9, the J gene TRBJ2-5; D remains ambiguous. V lost 1 base, J lost 1 base, and 10 bases lay in between. CDR1 and CDR2 (germline): SEHNR, FQNEAQ (reference sequence). The CDR3 consists of 15 residues. CDR3 nucleotides: TGTGCCAGCAGCTTAGGGCTACGCAGCCAAGAGACCCAGTACTTC. Protein product: CASSLGLRSQETQYF.

The rearrangement joins TRBV3-1 to TRBJ2-6, with 10 bases aligning to TRBD1. The germline CDR1 and CDR2 sequences are LGHDT and YNNKEL (reference sequence). Trimming cost V 6 bases and J 4 bases; bases outside gene matches: 9. The CDR3 is 17 amino acids. The CDR3 DNA reads as TGTGCCAGCAGTCCGGCGGACAGGGGGTGGGGGGCCAACGTCCTGACTTTC. It is translated as CASSPADRGWGANVLTF.

This clonotype was seen repeatedly, ten times or more. The chain couples TRBV7-3 to TRBJ1-6; TRBD1 matches 7 bases. CDR3 length equals 16 residues. CDR1 is SGHTA, CDR2 FQGTGA, per germline. The V gene end was trimmed by 5 bases and the J gene end by 4 bases; junction bases not matched to a gene: 8. CDR3 residues: CASSPTGTAYNSPLHF. Here the CDR3 DNA reads TGTGCCAGCAGCCCGACCGGGACAGCTTATAATTCACCCCTCCACTTT.

Many counts were recorded for this clonotype. The chain links TRBV20-1 to TRBJ2-3; 10 bases agree with TRBD2. CDR1 is DFQATT and CDR2 is SNEGSKA in the germline V gene (reference sequence). This CDR3 contains 18 residues. Trimming removed 4 bases from V and 0 bases from J; junction bases left unmatched: 13. CDR3 loop: CSAKSGLAEGSSTDTQYF. CDR3 nucleotide sequence: TGCAGTGCTAAATCCGGACTAGCGGAGGGTTCTAGCACAGATACGCAGTATTTT.